This T cell receptor (beta chain) was documented in a study of human versus mouse CDR3 diversity and MHC coevolution. Repertoires were generated with immunoSEQ multiplex PCR, while TCRdb's copy carries only in-frame clones and drops some. Of 55,000 to 65,000 clones in the sample, approximately 94% were seen once. V dropped 0 bases and J dropped 5; count of bases not matched to a gene: 9. CDR3 size: 16 residues. Germline-derived CDR1 and CDR2 are MNHNS and SASEGT. This chain links TRBV6-1 with TRBJ1-2; 7 positions match TRBD1. This clonotype originated in a person between 55 and 69 years old in good health. The sample comprised naive CD4+ T cells from blood. The sample's subset: CD45RO-negative CD62L-positive naive CD4 T cells. CDR3: CASSEAAFGTAYGYTF. CDR3 in DNA: TGTGCCAGCAGTGAAGCGGCCTTTGGGACAGCATATGGCTACACCTTC.